This T cell receptor beta chain was profiled in a study of read filtering for tumor transcriptome and immune sequencing. Study-wide background: After DNase treatment, RNA was made into whole-transcriptome libraries. RNA-seq yielded only about 75 to 1,400 TCR reads, IR-seq about 4 to 11 million.

This CDR3 region has 12 residues. V was pared by 10 bases and J by 12 bases, with 12 bases of the junction left unmatched. Sampling of bone marrow took place during active disease in every patient. Concerning this clonotype itself: Its antigen is undetermined.

The library was built from around 400 ng RNA with molecular barcoded adaptors for alpha/delta and beta/gamma chains. TCRdb reprocessed the reads via MiXCR and lists one record per CDR3 protein. This table holds roughly 130,000 distinct CDR3 sequences, 10% to 15% found once. The study, taken as a whole, reports: Dropping single-read clonotypes raised IR-seq and RNA-seq shared-clonotype correlation.

The sample comprised a population of CD138-negative cells sorted from bone marrow. The source of this sequence is a donor aged 40 or over with multiple myeloma. The chain recombines TRBV12-3 or TRBV12-4 with TRBJ1-1, with 9 bases lining up with TRBD1. The CDR3 spells CANRGRDRAPFF. CDR3 sequence (DNA): TGTGCCAACAGGGGCCGGGACAGGGCTCCTTTCTTT.